Listed here are 14 T cell receptor beta chains from one sample, sequenced in a study of blood T cells in healthy people across ages. PCR was performed a second time for about 7 to 11 cycles using a sample-barcoded 5' primer and a J-beta primer mix. TCRdb re-analysed the 5' RACE reads in MiXCR, keeping a single row per CDR3 protein. The table has about 1,400,000 distinct CDR3 sequences, roughly 60% seen once. The sequenced sample consisted of blood. The receptor set was obtained from a man aged 18 to 29 in good health.

This rearrangement joins TRBV10-3 to TRBJ1-1, with D possibly TRBD1 on 5 matching bases. There are 11 residues in the CDR3. Per the germline V gene, CDR1 is ENHRY and CDR2 is SYGVKD. Trimming pared 8 bases from V and 7 bases from J, leaving 11 bases between. DNA of the CDR3: TGTGCCATCGGCCGGGACGGTGAAGCTTTCTTT. It codes for CAIGRDGEAFF.

This clonotype came up once. The chain uses TRBV20-1 and TRBJ2-7; 12 nucleotides match TRBD2. J gave up 10 bases and V 6 bases, and 13 bases lay outside the gene matches. There are 14 residues in the CDR3. Per the germline V gene, CDR1 is DFQATT and CDR2 is SNEGSKA (reference sequence). The CDR3 nucleotides are TGCAGTGCCCGCCCGACTAGCGGGGGTTGGGCCCAGTACTTC. Translation: CSARPTSGGWAQYF.

This chain connects TRBV7-2 to TRBJ1-2; perhaps TRBD1 as D (5 bases). The V gene's germline CDR1 is SGHTA and CDR2 FQGNSA. This CDR3 has 18 amino acids. V was shortened by 0 bases and J by 4 bases, with 21 bases between the two germline ends. CDR3 amino acids: CASSLAWRTDKDGYGYTF. The DNA of the CDR3 is TGTGCCAGCAGCTTAGCTTGGCGTACGGACAAGGACGGCTATGGCTACACCTTC. Looking up the rest from reference TRBV7-2 and TRBJ1-2 gives the full variable domain: GAGVSQSPSNKVTEKGKDVELRCDPISGHTALYWYRQSLGQGLEFLIYFQGNSAPDKSGLPSDRFSAERTGGSVSTLTIQRTQQEDSAVYLCASSLAWRTDKDGYGYTFGSGTRLTVV.

V is TRBV4-1 and J is TRBJ2-1; D tentatively reads TRBD1 or TRBD2 (5 bases each). The CDR3 covers 15 residues. The germline V gene encodes CDR1 MGHRA and CDR2 YSYEKL. V gave up 0 bases and J gave up 3 bases, with 9 bases separating them. CDR3: CASSQDGTIYNEQFF. Written as DNA, the CDR3 is TGCGCCAGCAGCCAAGATGGGACCATCTACAATGAGCAGTTCTTC.

This chain connects TRBV6-6 to TRBJ1-2, with 8 bases matching TRBD1. J gave up 3 bases and V 7 bases, and 16 bases lay outside the gene matches. This CDR3 has 17 residues. Germline V CDR1 and CDR2: MNHNY, SVGAGI (reference sequence). Written as DNA, the CDR3 is TGTGCCAGCACCTCATCAGGCCCCAGGGGGCTGGACTATGGCTACACCTTC. Its translation is CASTSSGPRGLDYGYTF.

In this sample, this clonotype turned up a few times. This rearrangement joins TRBV12-3 or TRBV12-4 to TRBJ1-1, with D hard to call. The CDR3 totals 14 residues. V dropped 1 base and J dropped 4 bases, with 10 bases sitting between them. The CDR3 protein is CASSLGVGLTEAFF. The CDR3 DNA sequence: TGTGCCAGCAGTTTAGGGGTCGGGCTCACTGAAGCTTTCTTT.

The V and J genes are TRBV6-2 or TRBV6-3 and TRBJ2-5, with D possibly TRBD2 on 6 matching bases. CDR1 and CDR2 (germline): MNHEY, SVGEGT. V was shortened by 5 bases and J by 2 bases, with 15 bases between the two germline ends. The CDR3 runs to 15 residues. This chain's CDR3 is CASSDPRGKQETQYF. For the CDR3, the DNA is TGTGCCAGCAGTGATCCACGGGGGAAACAAGAGACCCAGTACTTC.

This clonotype appeared a few times. The CDR3 sequence: CASSLVDTGYEQYF. The CDR3 nucleotides read TGTGCCAGCAGCTTAGTCGACACCGGCTACGAGCAGTACTTC. The chain carries TRBV7-9 and TRBJ2-7; unclear D gene. CDR3 length equals 14 residues. Germline V CDR1 and CDR2: SEHNR, FQNEAQ (reference sequence). The V gene lost 1 base and the J gene lost 3 bases, with 10 bases spanning the gap.

This clonotype came up once. The J gene is TRBJ1-2, the V gene TRBV29-1; maybe TRBD1 (5 bases). V was trimmed by 6 bases and J by 6 bases, leaving 23 bases between them. This CDR3 spans 15 amino acids. The germline V gene encodes CDR1 SQVTM and CDR2 ANQGSEA. The DNA for the CDR3 is TGCAGCGTCTTTGACCTGGAGGGAGGGGAGGATGGCTACACCTTC. Its translation is CSVFDLEGGEDGYTF.

The rearrangement links TRBV12-3 or TRBV12-4 to TRBJ2-3; tentatively, D is TRBD2 (5 bases). Between the trimmed V and J ends, which lost 2 bases and 1 base, there was a span of 13 bases. CDR3 length equals 16 residues. The CDR3 here is CASSLSSPFGTDTQYF. As DNA, the CDR3 is TGTGCCAGCAGTTTATCTAGCCCCTTCGGCACAGATACGCAGTATTTT.

The V call is TRBV5-6, the J call TRBJ2-1; 7 bases agree with TRBD2. The CDR3 is made up of 16 amino acids. V gave up 2 bases and J gave up 6 bases; unmatched junction bases: 11. Germline V CDR1 and CDR2: SGHDT, YYEEEE. CDR3 amino acids: CASSFTGGRGRNEQFF. CDR3 in DNA: TGTGCCAGCAGCTTCACTGGTGGGAGGGGACGCAATGAGCAGTTCTTC.

This clonotype was observed once. V is TRBV20-1 and J is TRBJ2-5; a weak D match, TRBD2 (6 bases). The J call may be incorrect, as the DNA end agrees better with TRBJ2-7. CDR1 is DFQATT and CDR2 is SNEGSKA in the germline V gene (reference sequence). This CDR3 spans 14 amino acids. Here the CDR3 reads CSAREPEGFYEQYF. CDR3 in DNA: TGCAGTGCTAGAGAACCGGAGGGGTTCTACGAGCAGTACTTC.

The chain recombines TRBV12-5 with TRBJ2-5, with TRBD2 as a possible D gene (5 bases). There are 13 residues in the CDR3. CDR1 and CDR2 (germline): LGHNT, FRNRAP. V lost 7 bases, J lost 5 bases, and 14 bases lay in between. The CDR3 loop is CASVEPRGETQYF. CDR3 nucleotide sequence: TGTGCTAGTGTAGAACCAAGAGGGGAGACCCAGTACTTC.

CDR3 DNA: TGTGCCAGCAGCTTATTCTCCGGGTTATTAAGCTCCTACGAGCAGTACTTC. Protein sequence: CASSLFSGLLSSYEQYF. This chain connects TRBV13 to TRBJ2-7; no firm D call. Trimming took off 2 bases at V and 0 bases at J, with 17 bases between the two ends. In germline, CDR1 is PRHDT, CDR2 FYEKMQ (reference sequence). The CDR3 has 17 amino acids.